This is a list of T cell receptor beta chains from one sample in a study of regulatory dendritic cells for organ transplantation. Profiling relied on immunoSEQ multiplex PCR, and the TCRdb table lists in-frame clones only, not all of them. This table has over 20,000 clones, 70% to 80% appearing once. Specimen: memory CD4+ T cells from blood. The receptors stem from a human donor in good health. Both conserved end residues are part of each CDR3. The order of the fields is J gene, D gene, V gene, CDR3 DNA, CDR3 protein. A D gene is named only where the DNA matches it firmly.

j_gene: TRBJ2-1
d_gene: NA
v_gene: TRBV5-1
CDR3nt: TGCGCCAGCAGCCCCGTGGGGGGGGCCTCCTCCTACAATGAGCAGTTCTTC
CDR3aa: CASSPVGGASSYNEQFF

j_gene: TRBJ1-4
d_gene: TRBD1
v_gene: TRBV5-4
CDR3nt: TGTGCCAGCAGTTCAGGGGGGAAGAATGAAAAACTGTTTTTT
CDR3aa: CASSSGGKNEKLFF

j_gene: TRBJ1-2
d_gene: TRBD1
v_gene: TRBV5-8
CDR3nt: TGTGCCAGCAGCCTGGGACAGCGCTATGGCTACACCTTC
CDR3aa: CASSLGQRYGYTF

j_gene: TRBJ2-2
d_gene: NA
v_gene: TRBV7-9
CDR3nt: TGTGCCAGCAGCTTGGCGGGGGCTTACACCGGGGAGCTGTTTTTT
CDR3aa: CASSLAGAYTGELFF

j_gene: TRBJ2-1
d_gene: TRBD2
v_gene: TRBV19
CDR3nt: TGTGCCAGTAGTATAGATCGCGCCTGGCGGGGGGGCCCCTACAATGAGCAGTTCTTC
CDR3aa: CASSIDRAWRGGPYNEQFF

j_gene: TRBJ1-4
d_gene: NA
v_gene: TRBV27
CDR3nt: TGTGCCAGCAGTCCATCCCTAGGTGGGGCCCCTAATGAAAAACTGTTTTTT
CDR3aa: CASSPSLGGAPNEKLFF

j_gene: TRBJ2-5
d_gene: TRBD2
v_gene: TRBV7-2
CDR3nt: TGTGCCAGCAGCTTAGGGTTCAGCGGGGCGAAGACCCAGTACTTC
CDR3aa: CASSLGFSGAKTQYF

j_gene: TRBJ1-4
d_gene: NA
v_gene: TRBV6-6
CDR3nt: TGTGCCAGCAGTTACCAAGACGGAGGAAATGAAAAACTGTTTTTT
CDR3aa: CASSYQDGGNEKLFF

j_gene: TRBJ1-2
d_gene: NA
v_gene: TRBV18
CDR3nt: TGTGCCAGCTCACCGGGCAGGGGCGCTGGCTATGGCTACACCTTC
CDR3aa: CASSPGRGAGYGYTF

j_gene: TRBJ2-7
d_gene: TRBD1
v_gene: TRBV6-5
CDR3nt: TGTGCCAGCAGTTACCGACAGGGCGAGCAGTACTTC
CDR3aa: CASSYRQGEQYF